This T cell receptor (beta chain) was captured by sequencing in a study of blood T cell repertoires in COVID-19. As processed by the authors: Amplifying reference gene primers gave estimates of nucleated cell counts. Profiled with immunoSEQ multiplex PCR; TCRdb holds only in-frame clones, not every one. The DNA was the basis for D and trimming; V, J and clone size are from that table. The sample gives about 220,000 clones, 84% of which show up once; less than 2.5% is in the top ten. This CDR3 contains 15 residues. V lost 6 bases and J 8 bases, leaving 22 bases between the germline ends. Germline V gene sequence: CDR1 MNHEY, CDR2 SVGEGT.

What was sequenced was peripheral blood. This receptor was taken from a woman aged 55 to 70 with acute or convalescent COVID-19. The chain is built from TRBV6-2 or TRBV6-3 and TRBJ1-2; D is undetermined. The CDR3 sequence is CASSNRKTRLGGYTF. CDR3 nucleotide sequence: TGTGCCAGCAGCAACCGTAAGACCCGACTCGGGGGCTACACCTTC.